The clone carrying this T cell receptor (beta chain) was found many times. These data are taken from a study of Graves' ophthalmopathy and Graves' hyperthyroidism. Study details: Peripheral blood sampling preceded any treatment and occurred at initial diagnosis.

PBMCs stemmed from 9 to 10 ml of fresh peripheral blood. RNA transcripts served as template for amplifying TCR beta CDR3 sequences. First-round RT-PCR used HTBI primers; second-round multiplex PCR followed. TCRdb recomputed calls from the multiplex PCR reads with MiXCR, one row per CDR3 protein. The table shows about 620,000 distinct CDR3 sequences, with 22% occurring only once. The CDR3 contains 15 residues. J was trimmed by 0 bases and V by 6 bases; bases with no gene match: 7. Germline V lookup: CDR1 MRHNA, CDR2 SNTAGT. The chain links TRBV6-4 to TRBJ2-7; 8 nucleotides agree with TRBD1. Sample: peripheral blood. This clonotype was obtained from a young woman with stable Graves' hyperthyroidism. Some clones in this sample may be carry-over from other donors' samples. The CDR3 is CASSRRTGYSYEQYF. The CDR3 DNA is TGTGCCAGCAGCCGTAGGACAGGGTACTCCTACGAGCAGTACTTC.